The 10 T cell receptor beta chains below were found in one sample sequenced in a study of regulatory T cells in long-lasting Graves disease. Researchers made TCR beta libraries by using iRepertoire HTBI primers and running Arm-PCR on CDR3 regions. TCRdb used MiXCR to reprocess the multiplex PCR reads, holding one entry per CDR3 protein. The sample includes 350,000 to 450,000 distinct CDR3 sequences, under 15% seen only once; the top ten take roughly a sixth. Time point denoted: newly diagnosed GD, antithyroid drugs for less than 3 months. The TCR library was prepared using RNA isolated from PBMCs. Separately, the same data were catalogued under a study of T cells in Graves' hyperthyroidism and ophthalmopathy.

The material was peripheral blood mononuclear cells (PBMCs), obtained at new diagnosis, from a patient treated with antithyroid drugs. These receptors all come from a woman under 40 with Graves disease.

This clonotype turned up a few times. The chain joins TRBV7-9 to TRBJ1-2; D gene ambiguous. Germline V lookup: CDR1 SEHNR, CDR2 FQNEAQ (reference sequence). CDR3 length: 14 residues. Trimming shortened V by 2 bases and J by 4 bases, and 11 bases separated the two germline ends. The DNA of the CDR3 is TGTGCCAGCAGCTTAAGTACACCGCTCTATGGCTACACCTTC. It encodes CASSLSTPLYGYTF.

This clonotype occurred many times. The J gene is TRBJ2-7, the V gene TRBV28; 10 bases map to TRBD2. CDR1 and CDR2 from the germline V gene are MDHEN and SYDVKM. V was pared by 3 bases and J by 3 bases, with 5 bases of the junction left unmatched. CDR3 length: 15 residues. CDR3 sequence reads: CASSFFASGSYEQYF. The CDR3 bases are TGTGCCAGCAGTTTCTTCGCTAGCGGGAGCTACGAGCAGTACTTC.

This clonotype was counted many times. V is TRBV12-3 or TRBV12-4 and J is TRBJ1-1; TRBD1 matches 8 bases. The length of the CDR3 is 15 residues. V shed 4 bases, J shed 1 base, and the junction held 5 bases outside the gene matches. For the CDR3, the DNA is TGTGCCAGCAGTTCATTGACAGGGGAGAACACTGAAGCTTTCTTT. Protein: CASSSLTGENTEAFF.

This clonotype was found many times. The CDR3 loop is CASSLRGEDRVIAEAFF. The CDR3 DNA reads TGTGCCAGCAGCTTAAGGGGGGAGGACAGGGTCATCGCTGAAGCTTTCTTT. V is TRBV11-2 and J is TRBJ1-1; 8 positions match TRBD1. The CDR3 loop spans 17 amino acids. Looked up from germline, CDR1 is SGHAT and CDR2 is FQNNGV. The ends lost 2 bases at V and 6 bases at J; junction bases unmatched: 14.

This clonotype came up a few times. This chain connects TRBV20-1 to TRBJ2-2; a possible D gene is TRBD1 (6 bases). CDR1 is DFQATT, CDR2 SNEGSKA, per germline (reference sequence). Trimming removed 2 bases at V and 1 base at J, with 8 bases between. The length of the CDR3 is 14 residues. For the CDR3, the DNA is TGCAGTGCTAGAAAAGGGGGGAACACCGGGGAGCTGTTTTTT. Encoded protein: CSARKGGNTGELFF.

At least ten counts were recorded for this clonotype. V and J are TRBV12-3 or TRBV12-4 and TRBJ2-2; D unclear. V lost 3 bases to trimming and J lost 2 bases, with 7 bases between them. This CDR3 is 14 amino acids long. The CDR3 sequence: CASSFVGNTGELFF. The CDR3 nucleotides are TGTGCCAGCAGTTTCGTAGGTAACACCGGGGAGCTGTTTTTT.

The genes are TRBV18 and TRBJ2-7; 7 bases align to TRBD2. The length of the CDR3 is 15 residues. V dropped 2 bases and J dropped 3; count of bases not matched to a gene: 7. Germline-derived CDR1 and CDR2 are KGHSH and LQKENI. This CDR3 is CASSPSAGEVYEQYF. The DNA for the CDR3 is TGTGCCAGCTCACCAAGTGCGGGAGAGGTCTACGAGCAGTACTTC. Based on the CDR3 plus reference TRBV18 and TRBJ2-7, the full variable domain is NAGVMQNPRHLVRRRGQEARLRCSPMKGHSHVYWYRQLPEEGLKFMVYLQKENIIDESGMPKERFSAEFPKEGPSILRIQQVVRGDSAAYFCASSPSAGEVYEQYFGPGTRLTVT.

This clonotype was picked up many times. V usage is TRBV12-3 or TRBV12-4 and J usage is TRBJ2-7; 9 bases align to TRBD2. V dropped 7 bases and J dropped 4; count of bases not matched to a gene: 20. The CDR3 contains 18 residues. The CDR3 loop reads CASTNRGASGLALYEQYF. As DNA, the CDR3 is TGTGCCAGCACCAATAGGGGGGCTTCCGGACTAGCGCTTTACGAGCAGTACTTC.

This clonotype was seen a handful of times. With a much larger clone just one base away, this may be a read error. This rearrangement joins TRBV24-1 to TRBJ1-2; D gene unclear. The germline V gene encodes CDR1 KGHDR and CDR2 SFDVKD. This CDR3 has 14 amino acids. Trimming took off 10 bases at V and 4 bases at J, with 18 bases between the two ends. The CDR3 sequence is CATSTGNPTYGYTF. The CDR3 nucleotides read TGTGCCACTTCGACCGGGAATCCTACCTATGGCTACACCTTC.

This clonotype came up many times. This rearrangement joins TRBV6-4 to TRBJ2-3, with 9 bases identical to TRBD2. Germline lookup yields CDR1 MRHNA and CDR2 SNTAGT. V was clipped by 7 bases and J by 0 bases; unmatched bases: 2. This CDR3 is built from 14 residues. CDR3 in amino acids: CASKTSGSTDTQYF. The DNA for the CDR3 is TGTGCCAGCAAAACTAGCGGGAGCACAGATACGCAGTATTTT.